This record concerns one TCR beta chain sequence. What antigen it recognizes has not been identified. Base qualities are not at hand, and no much larger clone is one base apart. This record comes from a study of cytomegalovirus exposure and HLA in healthy donors (dated by TCRdb to about 2017). With respect to the entire study: In an earlier analysis of fewer than 750 of the donors, less than 350 Gb of sequence data and 90 million to 120 million unique TCR beta sequences from roughly 190 million T cells were reported. The genetic ancestry cluster associated with self-reported Caucasian donors included 80% to 90% of the roughly 390 genotyped donors. The later analysis used no new phenotypic data to find candidate immune exposures, relying instead on TCR beta sequences and their occurrence across donors. All discovery cohort repertoires had been generated on a single sequencing platform. Using immunosequencing, the study profiled T cell repertoires from around 680 subjects and related those repertoires to cytomegalovirus serostatus. A later genetic analysis used genome-wide SNP genotypes for about 60% of the roughly 670 donors, treating that subset as a discovery cohort. HLA typing included class I and class II loci at four-digit resolution. Approximately 300 gigabases of sequencing data and 70 million to 95 million unique TCR sequences made up an early release that covered several hundred HLA-typed donors. High-throughput TCR immunosequencing, statistical association of individual TCRs with disease status, and machine learning were combined to predict cytomegalovirus infection status. Roughly 5 DR-DQ haplotypes were handled as single units for association and clustering, since linkage in the cohort was strong. Donor age, sex, ethnicity and CMV serostatus were collected together with the repertoire data. A separate validation cohort of more than 100 different subjects was used in addition to the 666-subject first cohort. An earlier analysis of 587 of the donors applied high-throughput TCR beta sequencing to assess whether each TCR beta V gene segment acted as functional or pseudogenic. In a later analysis, previously published TCR beta repertoires from 500 to 750 donors were re-analyzed and high-resolution HLA genotyping was added so that TCR occurrence patterns could be studied. On average, around 230,000 unique TCR beta nucleotide sequences were sequenced per donor among some 430 genotyped donors of the cohort, with roughly 18% of those sequences being non-productive. Typing coverage varied by locus: roughly 620-640 donors for A, B, C, DRB1 and DQB1; roughly 560 for DQA1; more than 600 for DPA1; fewer than 480 for DPB1. The study was designed to test whether signatures of past pathogen exposure could be identified by cataloging public T cell receptors. The full study reports these points: In an earlier analysis of a few hundred of the donors, most TCR beta V segments were observed in productive rearrangements about 87% or about 30% of the time, broadly matching IMGT annotations. When HLA alleles, especially DR and DQ, strongly co-occurred, TCR associations were difficult to assign to individual alleles. The classifier was reported to diagnose cytomegalovirus status with high specificity and sensitivity in both the original cohort and the validation cohort. For the cohort, immune exposure information was limited to CMV serostatus. A total of about 180 TCR beta chains were listed by the study as associated with cytomegalovirus. Several of the top co-occurrence clusters appeared to be linked to parvovirus B19, influenza, CMV and Epstein-Barr virus, according to a later analysis. Roughly uniform sequencing depth across donors was assumed in presence/absence analyses, although this assumption may not hold. Only TCR beta chains were sequenced in this cohort, and the absence of alpha or paired-chain data limited detectable features. A later genetic analysis associated a missense DCLRE1C variant with V-gene and J-gene trimming of TCR beta chains, and an independent cohort replicated the association. The earlier analysis of approximately 590 of the donors excluded around 17 rarely observed V segments, including chromosome 9 orphons, because counts were too low. Because HLA typing was missing for some donors at each locus, association tests included only the typed subset. Three of the identified cytomegalovirus-associated TCR beta chains were confirmed in vitro to be specific for cytomegalovirus antigens. A later analysis found that most CMV-associated TCR beta chains appeared HLA-restricted, with HLA associations seemingly driven largely by CMV exposure. A later genetic analysis reported fewer N-insertions in productive TCRs among donors in an Asian-associated ancestry cluster than the approximately 670-donor mean. Most TCR sequences were seen in very few donors, while some public TCRs were found in many individuals. According to a later analysis, TCR association rates differed among HLA loci, with DRB1 alleles showing the most associated TCRs and HLA-C alleles showing the fewest. Compared with equally common non-associated chains, HLA-associated TCR beta chains in a later analysis were more clonally expanded and had lower generation probabilities. A cluster of highly shared sequence variants was judged likely to be a technical artifact of the sequencing pipeline. The authors suggested that the approach could potentially be extended to other disease states and immunological phenotypes. In a later analysis, 16,951 TCR beta sequences were associated with specific HLA alleles at a false discovery rate of 0.05. Correlated functional status among segregating V segments might reflect linkage disequilibrium, but an unknown experimental factor could not be ruled out. A further reported finding was that TCR beta sequences accurately predicted the HLA-A and HLA-B alleles for most subjects in the first cohort.

The cohort was made up of around 720 healthy bone marrow donors. Cohort members were all nominally healthy when sampled, although unrecorded immune exposures were likely present. The donor tested CMV seropositive, placing the donor among the approximately 290 seropositive members of the cohort. A peripheral blood sample was collected from each donor, and TCR beta sequencing was performed on peripheral blood mononuclear cells. Genomic DNA was extracted from the blood cell samples with the Qiagen DNeasy Blood Extraction Kit. Libraries were built with the immunoSEQ multiplex PCR assay. For the multiplex PCR, a mixture combining 60 forward primers for TCR Vbeta segments and 13 reverse primers for TCR Jbeta segments was used. Amplification of the CDR3 region of rearranged TCR beta genes was performed with a multiplex PCR assay on genomic DNA. Amplified TCR beta libraries were sequenced as 87-base-pair reads on the Illumina HiSeq System. In the paper's pipeline: In a later analysis, tens of millions of unique TCR beta chains were counted across the 500 to 850 repertoires, and roughly 11 million of these chains were shared by at least two donors. To remove PCR and sequencing errors, raw reads were error-corrected and collapsed into unique sequences using a nearest-neighbor algorithm that merged closely related sequences. CDR3 sequences were aligned to IMGT reference sequences to assign V, D and J gene segments. For a sequence to be retained, a match of at least six nucleotides was required to both a V gene segment and a J gene segment. Rearrangements were classified as productive when the CDR3 lacked stop codons and remained in frame with V and J, and all other rearrangements were classified as non-productive. Following IMGT convention, CDR3 was defined as the stretch from the second conserved V-encoded cysteine up to the conserved J-encoded phenylalanine. The earlier analysis of 500 to 650 of the donors excluded any sequence lacking an unambiguous match to a single V gene segment. An earlier analysis of 587 of the donors classified V segments as functional when productive rearrangements were above 56.7% and as segregating when the standard deviation between donors was above 5%. A statistical classification framework was developed to diagnose cytomegalovirus status using the catalog of TCR beta chain sequences. V and J gene assignment, in a later analysis, came from comparing TCR nucleotide sequences with IMGT/GENE-DB human TR gene sequences. Using the TCRdist pipeline, a later analysis assigned CDR3 sequences along with most-parsimonious VDJ recombination scenarios. In a later analysis, each TCR beta chain was defined by its CDR3 amino acid sequence together with its V-gene family, and reads without a unique V-gene family were excluded. As a way to deal with suspected cross-contamination and a sequencing artifact, a later analysis dropped under 600 nucleotide sequences that were highly shared and had low generation probability. In a later analysis, a clonal expansion index for each public chain was calculated from normalized within-repertoire ranks of inferred template counts. In a later analysis, generation probabilities were computed using a VDJ recombination model fitted to out-of-frame rearrangements, and the results were checked against IGoR. Hypergeometric tests were used in a later analysis to score TCR-TCR, TCR-HLA and TCR-CMV co-occurrence, with a repertoire-size bias correction applied to the TCR pairs. False discovery rates were estimated in a later analysis by permuting HLA or CMV assignments 20 times. A later analysis grouped co-occurring TCRs with DBSCAN, adding TCRdist sequence similarity when clustering within HLA-allele-positive subsets. Repertoires with fewer than 30,000 or more than 120,000 public chains, plus five repertoires with anomalous nucleotide sharing, were excluded from co-occurrence clustering. TCRdb holds this immuneACCESS table with in-frame rearrangements only. Some clones are missing; in checked studies, unresolved V genes explain under half, and the rest has no known cause. V, J and clone size are those of that table, while D and trimming were read from the DNA. The table for this sample lists approximately 99,000 clones; 65% to 85% of them were counted only once. 4.5% to 6.5% of the sample rests with the top ten.

The receptor was derived from a man aged 35 to 55 in good health and CMV-seropositive. The sequencing input was PBMCs.

The CDR3 reads as follows: CASSADRGDGYTF. The DNA sequence reads TGCGCCAGCAGTGCCGACAGGGGGGATGGCTACACCTTC. The chain uses TRBV10-2 and TRBJ1-2; 9 bases in the middle match TRBD1. Looking up the germline V gene yields CDR1 WSHSY and CDR2 SAAADI. The CDR3, cysteine through phenylalanine, is 13 amino acids long. Of the read, only the CDR3 DNA is kept; its 39 bases are in frame from base 1. The germline V end is reduced by 4 bases and the J end by 6 bases; junction bases left unmatched: 3.